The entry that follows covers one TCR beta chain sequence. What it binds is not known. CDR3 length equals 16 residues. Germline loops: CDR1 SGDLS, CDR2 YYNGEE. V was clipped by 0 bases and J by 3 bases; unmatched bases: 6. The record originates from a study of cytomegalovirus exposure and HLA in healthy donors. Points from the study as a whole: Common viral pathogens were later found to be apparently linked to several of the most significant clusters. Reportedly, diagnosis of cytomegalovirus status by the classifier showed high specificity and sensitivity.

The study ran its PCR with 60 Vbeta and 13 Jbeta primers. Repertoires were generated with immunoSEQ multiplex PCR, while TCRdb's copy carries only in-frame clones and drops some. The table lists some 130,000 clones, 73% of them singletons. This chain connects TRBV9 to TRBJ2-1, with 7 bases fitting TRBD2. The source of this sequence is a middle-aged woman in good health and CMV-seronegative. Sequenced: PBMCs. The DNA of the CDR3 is TGTGCCAGCAGCGTAGTAGGCGGGGGATACTACAATGAGCAGTTCTTC. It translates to CASSVVGGGYYNEQFF.